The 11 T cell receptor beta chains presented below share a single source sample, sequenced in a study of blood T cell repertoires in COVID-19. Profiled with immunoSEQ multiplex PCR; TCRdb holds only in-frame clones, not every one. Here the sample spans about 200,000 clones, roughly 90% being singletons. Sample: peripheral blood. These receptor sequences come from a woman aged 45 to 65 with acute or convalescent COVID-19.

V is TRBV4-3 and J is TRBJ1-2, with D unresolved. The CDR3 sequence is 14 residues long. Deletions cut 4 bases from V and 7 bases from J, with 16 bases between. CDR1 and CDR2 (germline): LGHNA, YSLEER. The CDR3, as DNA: TGCGCCAGCAGCCTCCATGAGTGGGCATCTGGCTACACCTTC. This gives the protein CASSLHEWASGYTF.

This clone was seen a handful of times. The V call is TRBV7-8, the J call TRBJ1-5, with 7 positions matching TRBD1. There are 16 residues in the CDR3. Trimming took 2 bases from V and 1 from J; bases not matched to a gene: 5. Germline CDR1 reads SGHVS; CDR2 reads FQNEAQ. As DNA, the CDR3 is TGTGCCAGCAGCTTACTTTCGGGACAGAGCAATCAGCCCCAGCATTTT. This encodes CASSLLSGQSNQPQHF.

Here the CDR3 reads CASSGVLAKNIQYF. The CDR3 DNA sequence: TGTGCCAGCAGCGGAGTTCTAGCCAAAAACATTCAGTACTTC. This chain connects TRBV21-1 to TRBJ2-4; no check of the table's D call, TRBD2, against the DNA was made. TRBV21-1 is marked as a pseudogene. This CDR3 contains 14 residues.

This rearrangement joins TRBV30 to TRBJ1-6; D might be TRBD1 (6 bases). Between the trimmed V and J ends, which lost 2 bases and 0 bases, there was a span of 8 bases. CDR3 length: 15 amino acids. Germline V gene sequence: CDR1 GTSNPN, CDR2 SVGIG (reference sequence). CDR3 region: CAWSPGDSYNSPLHF. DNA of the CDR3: TGTGCCTGGAGTCCAGGGGACTCCTATAATTCACCCCTCCACTTT.

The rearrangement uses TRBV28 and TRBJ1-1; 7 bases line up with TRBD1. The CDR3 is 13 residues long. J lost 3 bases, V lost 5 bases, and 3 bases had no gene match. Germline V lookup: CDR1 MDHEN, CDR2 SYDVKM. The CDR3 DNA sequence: TGTGCCAGCAGTCAAGACAGGGACACTGAAGCTTTCTTT. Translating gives CASSQDRDTEAFF.

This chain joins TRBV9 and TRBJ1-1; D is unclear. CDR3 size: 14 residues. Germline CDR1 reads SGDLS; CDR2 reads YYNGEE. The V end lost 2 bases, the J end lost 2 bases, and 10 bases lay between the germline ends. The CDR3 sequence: CASSVFHRNTEAFF. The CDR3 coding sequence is TGTGCCAGCAGCGTTTTTCATAGAAACACTGAAGCTTTCTTT.

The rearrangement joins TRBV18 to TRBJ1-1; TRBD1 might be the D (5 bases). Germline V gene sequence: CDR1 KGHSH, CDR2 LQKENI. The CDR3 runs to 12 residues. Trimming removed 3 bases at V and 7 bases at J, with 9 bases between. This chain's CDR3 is CASSPETDEAFF. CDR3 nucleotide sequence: TGTGCCAGCTCACCTGAGACAGATGAAGCTTTCTTT.

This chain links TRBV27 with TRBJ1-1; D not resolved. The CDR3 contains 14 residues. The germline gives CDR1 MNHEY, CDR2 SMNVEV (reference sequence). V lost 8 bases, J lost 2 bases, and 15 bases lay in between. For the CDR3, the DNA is TGTGCCAGCCAGTGGAGGACGGGAAACACTGAAGCTTTCTTT. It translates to CASQWRTGNTEAFF.

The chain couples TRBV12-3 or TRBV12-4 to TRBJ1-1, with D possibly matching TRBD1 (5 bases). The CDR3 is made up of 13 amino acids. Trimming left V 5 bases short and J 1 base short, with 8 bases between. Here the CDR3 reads CASSPGQNTEAFF. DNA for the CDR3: TGTGCCAGCAGTCCCGGACAGAACACTGAAGCTTTCTTT.

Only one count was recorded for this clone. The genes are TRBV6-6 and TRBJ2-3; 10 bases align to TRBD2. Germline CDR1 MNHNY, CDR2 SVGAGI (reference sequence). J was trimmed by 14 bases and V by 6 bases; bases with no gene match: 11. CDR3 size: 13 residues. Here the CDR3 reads CASSLAGATFAYF. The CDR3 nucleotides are TGTGCCAGCAGCCTAGCGGGGGCCACCTTCGCGTATTTT.

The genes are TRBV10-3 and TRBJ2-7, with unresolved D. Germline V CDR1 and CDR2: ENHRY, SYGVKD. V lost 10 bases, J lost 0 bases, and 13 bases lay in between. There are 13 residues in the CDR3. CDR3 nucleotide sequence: TGTGCCACCTCGGTAGTTCGCTCCTACGAGCAGTACTTC. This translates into CATSVVRSYEQYF.